Listed below are T cell receptor beta chains from one sample, sequenced in a study of shared clonotypes between healthy human individuals. Some clones are missing from TCRdb's copy, which holds only in-frame ones; the method was immunoSEQ multiplex PCR. This sample yields 2,500,000 or so clones, of which roughly 93% are seen a single time; approximately 0.36% belongs to the top ten. Input material: naive CD4+ T cells from PBMCs. The receptors shown here come from a man aged 18 to 30 in good health. Some clones in this sample may be carry-over from other donors' samples. The CDR3 runs from the conserved cysteine through the conserved F or W. D genes are given only for firm matches. Only part of the rows carry a size: once, few, many, or a class if the clone is expanded.

>14|-|-|TRBV18|TRBJ2-5
CASSPLRVQETQYF
TGTGCCAGCTCACCACTGAGGGTCCAAGAGACCCAGTACTTC
>14|-|few|TRBV7-9|TRBJ1-1
CASSLDNVNTEAFF
TGTGCCAGCAGCTTAGACAACGTGAACACTGAAGCTTTCTTT
>15|TRBD1|-|TRBV7-2|TRBJ2-1
CASSLGTGSYNEQFF
TGTGCCAGCAGCTTAGGGACAGGCTCCTACAATGAGCAGTTCTTC
>14|-|-|TRBV28|TRBJ2-3
CASTPGGNTDTQYF
TGTGCCAGCACTCCCGGAGGTAACACAGATACGCAGTATTTT
>15|-|-|TRBV30|TRBJ2-3
CAWSELALSTDTQYF
TGTGCCTGGAGTGAGCTAGCGTTAAGCACAGATACGCAGTATTTT
>15|-|once|TRBV6-6|TRBJ2-2
CASSRSQTHAGELFF
TGTGCCAGCAGTCGAAGCCAGACGCATGCCGGGGAGCTGTTTTTT
>17|-|-|TRBV7-9|TRBJ2-1
CASSANSRVLFHNEQFF
TGTGCCAGCAGCGCTAATAGCAGGGTGCTCTTCCACAATGAGCAGTTCTTC
>16|-|few|TRBV7-9|TRBJ1-4
CASSLGTRGRYEKLFF
TGTGCCAGCAGCTTAGGAACGAGGGGCCGTTATGAAAAACTGTTTTTT
>14|-|-|TRBV7-9|TRBJ1-2
CASSPRLLDYGYTF
TGTGCCAGCAGCCCCCGTTTACTCGACTATGGCTACACCTTC
>16|TRBD1|-|TRBV18|TRBJ1-2
CASSPPGQGALHGYTF
TGTGCCAGCTCACCACCGGGACAGGGGGCATTACATGGCTACACCTTC
>13|-|-|TRBV19|TRBJ2-2
CAIRQPYTGELFF
TGTGCCATAAGACAACCATACACCGGGGAGCTGTTTTTT
>16|-|-|TRBV27|TRBJ2-1
CASSPPRPGGYNEQFF
TGTGCCAGCAGTCCCCCTCGGCCGGGTGGCTACAATGAGCAGTTCTTC
>16|-|-|TRBV18|TRBJ2-5
CASSRNTGILQETQYF
TGTGCCAGCTCACGAAATACTGGGATATTACAAGAGACCCAGTACTTC
>13|-|-|TRBV10-3|TRBJ2-3
CASLGTVSDTQYF
TGTGCCTCCCTCGGTACAGTCTCAGATACGCAGTATTTT
>15|-|-|TRBV5-8|TRBJ1-1
CASSQSRRMNTEAFF
TGTGCCAGCAGCCAATCCAGGCGTATGAACACTGAAGCTTTCTTT
>13|-|-|TRBV5-6|TRBJ1-5
CASSLGSNQPQHF
TGTGCCAGCAGCTTGGGAAGCAATCAGCCCCAGCATTTT
>14|TRBD1|-|TRBV5-1|TRBJ1-2
CASSLEDRGQGYTF
TGCGCCAGCAGCTTGGAGGACAGGGGGCAGGGCTACACCTTC
>14|-|-|TRBV5-1|TRBJ1-3
CASSGGREQNTIYF
TGCGCCAGCAGCGGAGGCAGGGAGCAAAACACCATATATTTT
>14|-|-|TRBV14|TRBJ2-7
CASSHLTNSYEQYF
TGTGCCAGCAGCCATCTGACAAACTCCTACGAGCAGTACTTC
>14|-|-|TRBV29-1|TRBJ2-3
CSLRRTASTDTQYF
TGCAGCCTACGGCGGACGGCTAGCACAGATACGCAGTATTTT
>15|-|-|TRBV27|TRBJ1-3
CASSVQASVGNTIYF
TGTGCCAGCAGTGTACAGGCCTCGGTGGGAAACACCATATATTTT
>14|TRBD2|-|TRBV7-2|TRBJ2-2
CASSQGTSGGELFF
TGTGCCAGCAGCCAAGGGACTAGCGGCGGGGAGCTGTTTTTT
>15|-|-|TRBV9|TRBJ1-4
CASSVGEGWNEKLFF
TGTGCCAGCAGCGTAGGGGAGGGGTGGAATGAAAAACTGTTTTTT
>16|TRBD2|once|TRBV18|TRBJ2-3
CASSPWVAGTTDTQYF
TGTGCCAGCTCACCATGGGTAGCGGGAACGACCGATACGCAGTATTTT
>15|-|-|TRBV21-1|TRBJ2-7
CASSKRRAGGYEQYF
TGTGCCAGCAGCAAAAGGAGAGCAGGGGGCTACGAGCAGTACTTC
>14|-|-|TRBV18|TRBJ1-1
CASSLSTGQTEAFF
TGTGCCAGCTCACTATCGACAGGACAGACTGAAGCTTTCTTT
>16|-|-|TRBV19|TRBJ1-4
CASSTPTEPTNEKLFF
TGTGCCAGTAGTACCCCGACAGAACCAACTAATGAAAAACTGTTTTTT
>15|-|-|TRBV21-1|TRBJ2-7
CASSKRRNRAYEQYF
TGTGCCAGCAGCAAAAGGAGGAACAGGGCCTACGAGCAGTACTTC
>14|-|-|TRBV2|TRBJ2-5
CASRNRDSQETQYF
TGTGCCAGCAGGAACCGGGACTCCCAAGAGACCCAGTACTTC
>18|-|-|TRBV7-2|TRBJ2-2
CASTVTGLESSNTGELFF
TGTGCCAGCACCGTAACAGGGTTGGAGTCTTCGAACACCGGGGAGCTGTTTTTT
>14|TRBD1|-|TRBV30|TRBJ2-5
CAWRMDRGLETQYF
TGTGCCTGGAGGATGGACAGGGGGCTTGAGACCCAGTACTTC
>13|TRBD2|-|TRBV10-3|TRBJ2-7
CAICTGLRAEQYF
TGTGCCATCTGTACGGGACTAAGGGCCGAGCAGTACTTC
>15|-|-|TRBV11-3|TRBJ2-2
CASSLDRANTGELFF
TGTGCCAGCAGCTTAGACAGGGCGAACACCGGGGAGCTGTTTTTT
>13|-|-|TRBV5-4|TRBJ1-2
CASSHTGNYGYTF
TGTGCCAGCAGCCATACAGGGAACTATGGCTACACCTTC
>14|-|-|TRBV30|TRBJ1-2
CAWEAPPSSVGYTF
TGTGCCTGGGAAGCCCCGCCGTCTTCTGTGGGCTACACCTTC
>15|TRBD2|-|TRBV9|TRBJ2-1
CASSVGLAGYNEQFF
TGTGCCAGCAGCGTCGGACTAGCGGGATACAATGAGCAGTTCTTC
>14|TRBD2|-|TRBV18|TRBJ2-3
CASSGSGSTDTQYF
TGTGCCAGCTCGGGTAGCGGGAGCACAGATACGCAGTATTTT
>14|-|-|TRBV6-5|TRBJ2-5
CASSPPTRRETQYF
TGTGCCAGCAGTCCCCCGACTAGGCGAGAGACCCAGTACTTC
>17|TRBD2|-|TRBV4-2|TRBJ2-2
CASSHRPGLAGEGELFF
TGTGCCAGCAGCCACAGACCGGGACTAGCGGGAGAAGGGGAGCTGTTTTTT
>17|-|-|TRBV19|TRBJ2-2
CASGTRGPGQGTGELFF
TGTGCCAGTGGGACCAGAGGGCCGGGGCAGGGAACCGGGGAGCTGTTTTTT
>15|-|-|TRBV18|TRBJ1-1
CASSPDRPKMREAFF
TGTGCCAGCTCACCCGACAGACCAAAGATGCGTGAAGCTTTCTTT
>15|-|-|TRBV7-9|TRBJ1-2
CASSDTGTNNYGYTF
TGTGCCAGCAGCGACACCGGGACTAATAACTATGGCTACACCTTC
>13|-|-|TRBV29-1|TRBJ1-1
CSSYKGGDTEAFF
TGCAGCTCTTACAAGGGGGGGGACACTGAAGCTTTCTTT
>14|-|few|TRBV9|TRBJ1-4
CASSPRGTSEKLFF
TGTGCCAGCAGCCCCCGGGGGACTAGTGAAAAACTGTTTTTT
>14|-|-|TRBV6-5|TRBJ1-1
CATGINDKHTEAFF
TGTGCCACCGGAATAAACGACAAGCACACTGAAGCTTTCTTT
>16|TRBD1|-|TRBV9|TRBJ2-5
CASSTDRGRFQETQYF
TGTGCCAGCAGCACCGACAGGGGTCGCTTCCAAGAGACCCAGTACTTC
>15|TRBD2|once|TRBV4-1|TRBJ2-2
CASSHGRGSTGELFF
TGCGCCAGCAGCCACGGGAGGGGGAGCACCGGGGAGCTGTTTTTT